This TCR beta chain was captured in a study of cytomegalovirus exposure and HLA in healthy donors. Study overall: Earlier sequencing of around 190 million T cells yielded 95 million to 120 million unique TCR beta sequences.

Regarding the study as a whole: Presence/absence analyses rested on an assumption that sequencing depth was roughly uniform across donors. Links to common viral pathogens appeared, in a later analysis, for several of the most significant clusters.

The donors (healthy individuals) were bone marrow donors. The ends lost 0 bases at V and 5 bases at J; junction bases unmatched: 3. CDR3 length: 15 amino acids. Germline-derived CDR1 and CDR2 are SGHRS and YFSETQ. PCR used 60 Vbeta primers and 13 Jbeta primers. Assay: immunoSEQ multiplex PCR; the TCRdb copy retains only in-frame clones and omits some. The sample lists approximately 170,000 clones, about 88% occurring once. Details on this clone: Antigen: not known.

The chain combines TRBV5-1 with TRBJ2-1; 9 bases agree with TRBD2. This TCR derives from a man aged 30 to 39 in good health and CMV-seropositive. The specimen sequenced was PBMCs. The CDR3 is CASSLVASGNNEQFF. The CDR3 nucleotides are TGCGCCAGCAGCTTGGTGGCTAGCGGGAACAATGAGCAGTTCTTC.